This T cell receptor beta chain was found in a study of blood T cell repertoires in COVID-19. Germline V CDR1 and CDR2: SQVTM, ANQGSEA. The CDR3 extends over 13 amino acids. The V and J ends lost 3 bases and 4 bases respectively, with 12 bases between them. Original analysis: Estimated nucleated cell counts came from reference gene primer amplification. Clones were read by immunoSEQ multiplex PCR, and TCRdb kept only the in-frame ones, dropping some. V, J and clone size are those of that table, while D and trimming were read from the DNA. Of over 200,000 clones listed, 70% to 90% are singletons. The sequencing input was peripheral blood. This TCR was sampled from a woman younger than 30 who had recovered from COVID-19. The rearrangement joins TRBV29-1 to TRBJ2-5; no reliable D call. DNA for the CDR3: TGCAGCGTTGAGGGTATCCCAGGAGAGACCCAGTACTTC. As protein: CSVEGIPGETQYF. The variable domain in full, completed from reference TRBV29-1 and TRBJ2-5, reads SAVISQKPSRDICQRGTSLTIQCQVDSQVTMMFWYRQQPGQSLTLIATANQGSEATYESGFVIDKFPISRPNLTFSTLTVSNMSPEDSSIYLCSVEGIPGETQYFGPGTRLLVL.